Below are 12 T cell receptor beta chains sequenced from a single sample in a study of cytomegalovirus exposure and HLA in healthy donors. Both 60 Vbeta primers and 13 Jbeta primers went into the PCR. TCRdb's copy holds only in-frame clones and misses some; the assay was immunoSEQ multiplex PCR. The table lists 150,000 to 200,000 clones. Sequencing was carried out using PBMCs. Receptors originate from a boy aged 5-17 years in good health and CMV-seronegative.

The chain links TRBV5-6 to TRBJ2-1; D is perhaps TRBD2 (6 bases). Trimming took off 4 bases at V and 0 bases at J, with 14 bases between the two ends. The CDR3 spans 16 residues. Germline V gene data show CDR1 as SGHDT and CDR2 as YYEEEE. The CDR3 DNA reads as TGTGCCAGCAGCGCCTGGTGGGGGGTCTCCTACAATGAGCAGTTCTTC. Amino acids: CASSAWWGVSYNEQFF.

The rearrangement links TRBV5-1 to TRBJ1-3; D call uncertain. V shed 5 bases and J shed 0 bases, with 12 bases lying between them. Germline V CDR1 and CDR2: SGHRS, YFSETQ. The CDR3 extends over 15 amino acids. For the CDR3, the DNA is TGCGCCAGCAGAGAAGGCGGGAGCTCTGGAAACACCATATATTTT. Protein: CASREGGSSGNTIYF. Full variable domain (missing parts from reference TRBV5-1 and TRBJ1-3): KAGVTQTPRYLIKTRGQQVTLSCSPISGHRSVSWYQQTPGQGLQFLFEYFSETQRNKGNFPGRFSGRQFSNSRSEMNVSTLELGDSALYLCASREGGSSGNTIYFGEGSWLTVV.

The chain is built from TRBV6-1 and TRBJ1-2; D ambiguous. Germline values: CDR1 MNHNS, CDR2 SASEGT. Trimming left V 2 bases short and J 4 bases short, with 11 bases between. CDR3 length: 14 amino acids. The CDR3 reads CASSELGGFYGYTF. As DNA, the CDR3 is TGTGCCAGCAGTGAACTTGGCGGATTCTATGGCTACACCTTC.

The rearrangement joins TRBV19 to TRBJ2-7; weak D call: TRBD2 (5 bases). From germline, CDR1 is LNHDA and CDR2 SQIVND (reference sequence). There are 13 residues in the CDR3. V shed 6 bases and J shed 3 bases, with 12 bases lying between them. CDR3 region: CASSSGRIYEQYF. The DNA for the CDR3 is TGTGCCAGTAGCAGCGGACGGATCTACGAGCAGTACTTC. Filled out from reference TRBV19 and TRBJ2-7, the complete variable domain reads DGGITQSPKYLFRKEGQNVTLSCEQNLNHDAMYWYRQDPGQGLRLIYYSQIVNDFQKGDIAEGYSVSREKKESFPLTVTSAQKNPTAFYLCASSSGRIYEQYFGPGTRLTVT.

This chain joins TRBV2 and TRBJ2-1; 10 bases map to TRBD2. The CDR3 is 12 amino acids. Unmatched junction bases numbered 0, after V lost 3 bases and J lost 10 bases. Germline CDR1 reads SNHLY; CDR2 reads FYNNEI. Here the CDR3 reads CASSETSGEQFF. The CDR3 DNA sequence: TGTGCCAGCAGTGAGACTAGCGGGGAGCAGTTCTTC.

The chain combines TRBV4-3 with TRBJ2-1; 8 bases match TRBD2. The CDR3 contains 13 residues. V dropped 1 base and J dropped 12; count of bases not matched to a gene: 5. Per the germline V gene, CDR1 is LGHNA and CDR2 is YSLEER. This CDR3 reads CASSQVSAGVQFF. The CDR3 DNA is TGCGCCAGCAGCCAAGTGTCAGCGGGGGTGCAGTTCTTC.

Concerning this clone itself: The same CDR3 is also encoded by other DNA sequences in this sample. The chain's CDR3 is CASSRVEGQADYSYNSPLHF. The DNA for the CDR3 is TGCGCCAGCAGCCGCGTGGAGGGACAGGCCGATTACTCCTATAATTCACCCCTCCACTTT. The chain is built from TRBV4-1 and TRBJ1-6, with 8 bases matching TRBD1. V trimming: 4 bases; J trimming: 0 bases; junction bases outside the gene matches: 14. The CDR3 is 20 amino acids. The germline V gene encodes CDR1 MGHRA and CDR2 YSYEKL.

The chain joins TRBV7-8 to TRBJ2-1; 8 positions agree with TRBD2. The CDR3 sequence is 15 residues long. Per germline, CDR1 SGHVS and CDR2 FQNEAQ. V trimming: 5 bases; J trimming: 9 bases; junction bases outside the gene matches: 12. This CDR3 is CASSTVATSGFEQFF. The DNA for the CDR3 is TGTGCCAGCAGCACCGTCGCTACTAGCGGTTTTGAGCAGTTCTTC.

V and J are TRBV6-5 and TRBJ1-1; D ambiguous. CDR1 is MNHEY and CDR2 is SVGAGI in the germline V gene. V lost 7 bases to trimming and J lost 8 bases, with 17 bases between them. CDR3 length: 13 amino acids. Here the CDR3 reads CASIPGGALEAFF. CDR3 nucleotide sequence: TGTGCCAGCATTCCCGGTGGAGCCCTGGAAGCTTTCTTT.

This chain connects TRBV11-2 to TRBJ2-1; 8 bases agree with TRBD2. Trimming at V came to 5 bases and at J to 8 bases, leaving 8 bases not matched to a gene. The CDR3 consists of 14 residues. Germline V lookup: CDR1 SGHAT, CDR2 FQNNGV. CDR3 loop: CASSLSGAGDEQFF. The CDR3 coding sequence is TGTGCCAGCAGCCTTAGCGGGGCTGGGGATGAGCAGTTCTTC.

The chain has TRBV7-2 and TRBJ2-7, with 8 bases that match TRBD2. This CDR3 region has 15 residues. V was pared by 1 base and J by 6 bases, with 8 bases of the junction left unmatched. Looked up from germline, CDR1 is SGHTA and CDR2 is FQGNSA. The CDR3 is CASSLVRGETSEQYF. DNA for the CDR3: TGTGCCAGCAGCTTAGTGCGGGGGGAAACATCCGAGCAGTACTTC.

The CDR3 sequence: CASSLAANQPQHF. The CDR3 nucleotides read TGTGCCAGCAGCTTAGCGGCCAATCAGCCCCAGCATTTT. This rearrangement joins TRBV7-9 to TRBJ1-5; D is unclear. CDR1 is SEHNR and CDR2 is FQNEAQ in the germline V gene (reference sequence). V was cut by 0 bases and J by 3 bases, with 3 bases left in between. The CDR3 loop spans 13 amino acids. Together with reference TRBV7-9 and TRBJ1-5, the CDR3 gives the full variable domain: DTGVSQNPRHKITKRGQNVTFRCDPISEHNRLYWYRQTLGQGPEFLTYFQNEAQLEKSRLLSDRFSAERPKGSFSTLEIQRTEQGDSAMYLCASSLAANQPQHFGDGTRLSIL.